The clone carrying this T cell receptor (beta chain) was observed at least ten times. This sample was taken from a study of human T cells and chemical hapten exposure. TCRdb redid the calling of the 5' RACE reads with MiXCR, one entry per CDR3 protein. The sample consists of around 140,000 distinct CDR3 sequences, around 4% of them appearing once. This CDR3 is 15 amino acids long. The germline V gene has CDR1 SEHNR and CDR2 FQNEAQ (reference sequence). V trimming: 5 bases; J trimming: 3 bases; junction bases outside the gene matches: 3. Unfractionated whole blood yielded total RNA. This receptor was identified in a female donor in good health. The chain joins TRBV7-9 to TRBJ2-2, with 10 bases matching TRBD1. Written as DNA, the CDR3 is TGTGCCAGCAGCGCGGGACAGGGGTACACCGGGGAGCTGTTTTTT. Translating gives CASSAGQGYTGELFF. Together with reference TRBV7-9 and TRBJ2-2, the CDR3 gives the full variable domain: DTGVSQNPRHKITKRGQNVTFRCDPISEHNRLYWYRQTLGQGPEFLTYFQNEAQLEKSRLLSDRFSAERPKGSFSTLEIQRTEQGDSAMYLCASSAGQGYTGELFFGEGSRLTVL.